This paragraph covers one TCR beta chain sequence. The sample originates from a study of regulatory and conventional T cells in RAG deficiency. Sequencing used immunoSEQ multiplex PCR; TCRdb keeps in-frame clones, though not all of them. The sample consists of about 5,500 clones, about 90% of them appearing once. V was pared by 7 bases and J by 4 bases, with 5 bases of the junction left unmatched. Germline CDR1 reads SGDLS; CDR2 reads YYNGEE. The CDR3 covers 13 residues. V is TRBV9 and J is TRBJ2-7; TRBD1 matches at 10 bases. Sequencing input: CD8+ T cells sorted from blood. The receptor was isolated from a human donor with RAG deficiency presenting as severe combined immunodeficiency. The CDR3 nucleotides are TGTGCCAGCGGGGGGACAGGGGCGTACGAGCAGTACTTC. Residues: CASGGTGAYEQYF.